This T cell receptor beta chain was found in a study of T cell responses to AZD1222 COVID-19 vaccine. Per the germline V gene, CDR1 is LGHDT and CDR2 is YNNKEL (reference sequence). CDR3 length: 16 residues. V was clipped by 4 bases and J by 5 bases; unmatched bases: 4. Study-wide points: Sampling captured repertoires only after the peak T cell response. Dominant at 160-218 and 743-854, vaccine-associated CD4 TCRs also spanned spike.

Clones were read by immunoSEQ multiplex PCR, and TCRdb kept only the in-frame ones, dropping some. This table has 250,000 to 300,000 clones, around 93% appearing once. A note on this clone: Its antigen remains unidentified.

Material: peripheral blood, obtained 28 days after the second AZD1222 dose. This rearrangement joins TRBV3-1 (or the pseudogene TRBV3-2) to TRBJ2-2; 13 bases are shared with TRBD2. The source is an adult who received the AZD1222 COVID-19 vaccine. The CDR3 is CASSPRTSGGTGELFF. CDR3 DNA sequence: TGTGCCAGCAGCCCACGGACTAGCGGGGGTACCGGGGAGCTGTTTTTT.